The rows below give T cell receptor beta chains drawn from one sample of a study of CXCR4 blockade with PD-1 therapy in pancreatic cancer. TCRdb keeps only in-frame clones here, not all; method: immunoSEQ multiplex PCR. This table holds over 7,500 clones, around 50% found once. The sequenced material came from tumor tissue. The receptors shown here come from a human donor with pancreatic ductal adenocarcinoma. Both conserved end residues are part of each CDR3. D genes are given only for firm matches. Rows may omit the clone size; those that give it use once, few, many or a size class.

size | J | V | D | DNA | CDR3
NA | TRBJ2-3 | TRBV6-8 | TRBD2 | TGTGCCAGCAGTTACTCGGTCCAAAGGACTAGCGGGAGTCAGTATTTT | CASSYSVQRTSGSQYF
NA | TRBJ1-1 | TRBV6-7 | NA | TGTGCCAGCAGTTACGGAAGGGAAGCTTTCTTT | CASSYGREAFF
NA | TRBJ2-3 | TRBV19 | NA | TGTGCCAGTAGTACAGGGGAGGGGCACACAGATACGCAGTATTTT | CASSTGEGHTDTQYF
NA | TRBJ2-5 | TRBV12-5 | NA | TGTGCTAGTGGTTTAACAGGGAGCCCACAAGAGACCCAGTACTTC | CASGLTGSPQETQYF
NA | TRBJ2-7 | TRBV7-6 | TRBD2 | TGTGCCAGCAGCCAAACTAGCGGGAGCGGCAAGCAGTACTTC | CASSQTSGSGKQYF
NA | TRBJ2-5 | TRBV19 | NA | TGTGCCAGTAGTATACAACAGCAAGAGACCCAGTACTTC | CASSIQQQETQYF
few | TRBJ2-5 | TRBV9 | TRBD2 | TGTGCCAGCCGCGGGGGGGAAGAGACCCAGTACTTC | CASRGGEETQYF
few | TRBJ2-5 | TRBV18 | TRBD1 | TGTGCCAGCTCACCCGGGACAGGGAAACAAGAGACCCAGTACTTC | CASSPGTGKQETQYF
few | TRBJ1-6 | TRBV30 | NA | TGTGCCTGGAGCGGACAGTGGGATTCACCCCTCCACTTT | CAWSGQWDSPLHF
NA | TRBJ2-7 | TRBV19 | NA | TGTGCCAGTAGCCGGGGGTACGAGCAGTACTTC | CASSRGYEQYF
NA | TRBJ2-1 | TRBV19 | NA | TGTGCCAGTAGTATAGAGGGTAGTGAGCAGTTCTTC | CASSIEGSEQFF
NA | TRBJ2-1 | TRBV19 | TRBD2 | TGTGCCAGTAGTAATTTAGCGGGAGGGCCAAACAATGAGCAGTTCTTC | CASSNLAGGPNNEQFF
few | TRBJ2-1 | TRBV5-1 | NA | TGCGCCAGCAGTCTAACAGGGTCGAGGGGTTACAATGAGCAGTTCTTC | CASSLTGSRGYNEQFF
NA | TRBJ1-1 | TRBV6-7 | NA | TGTGCCAGCAGTTACCGGGGACACTTGAACACTGAAGCTTTCTTT | CASSYRGHLNTEAFF
NA | TRBJ2-1 | TRBV6-7 | NA | TGTGCCAGCAGTGACTCCTCGGACGGCTATGAGCAGTTCTTC | CASSDSSDGYEQFF
NA | TRBJ1-5 | TRBV1 | NA | TGCGCCAGCAGCCAAGATAGGGGACTGTCACAGCCCCAGCATTTT | CASSQDRGLSQPQHF
few | TRBJ2-2 | TRBV6-8 | TRBD2 | TGTGCCAGCAGATCGCCGGGACTAGCGGGGCCCGGGGAGCTGTTTTTT | CASRSPGLAGPGELFF
NA | TRBJ1-6 | TRBV5-1 | TRBD1 | TGCGCCAGCAGCTCGACAGGGGAGTACTCACCCCTCCACTTT | CASSSTGEYSPLHF
NA | TRBJ1-1 | TRBV19 | NA | TGTGCCAGTAGTCAGGGGAGGAACACTGAAGCTTTCTTT | CASSQGRNTEAFF
few | TRBJ1-1 | TRBV11-3 | NA | TGTGCCAGCAGCTTTATGGACCCACAGTACACTGAAGCTTTCTTT | CASSFMDPQYTEAFF
NA | TRBJ2-7 | TRBV29-1 | NA | TGCAGCGTTGCGCTGGGGACGGGCACCTACGAGCAGTACTTC | CSVALGTGTYEQYF
few | TRBJ1-3 | TRBV10-2 | NA | TGCGCCAGCAGTGAAGGTGGAAACACCATATATTTT | CASSEGGNTIYF
NA | TRBJ2-7 | TRBV28 | NA | TGTGCCAGCAAAGGAACCGTGCCCGAGCAGTACTTC | CASKGTVPEQYF
NA | TRBJ2-3 | TRBV4-1 | NA | TGCGCCAGCAGCCTGACGGCGGGAAGCACAGATACGCAGTATTTT | CASSLTAGSTDTQYF
few | TRBJ2-5 | TRBV6-8 | NA | TGTGCCAGCAGTGGGGGTCGGGTAATGGAGACCCAGTACTTC | CASSGGRVMETQYF
NA | TRBJ2-1 | TRBV9 | NA | TGTGCCAGCAGCGACCTGATTCTTAATGAGCAGTTCTTC | CASSDLILNEQFF